This record covers a single TCR beta chain. This record belongs to a study of T cell changes during pregnancy in multiple sclerosis. The protocol was immunoSEQ multiplex PCR, while the TCRdb copy is restricted to in-frame clones and leaves out a portion. The sample includes about 120,000 clones, 85% to 95% of them seen just once. The CDR3 totals 14 residues. The germline gives CDR1 GTSNPN, CDR2 SVGIG (reference sequence). The V gene end was trimmed by 2 bases and the J gene end by 7 bases; junction bases not matched to a gene: 7. V and J are TRBV30 and TRBJ2-1; 8 bases line up with TRBD2. This TCR was recovered from a female donor with multiple sclerosis, enrolled in a pregnancy study. Sequenced here: peripheral blood, sampled before pregnancy. The CDR3 region has the DNA TGTGCCTGGAGTACGGGACTAGAACCTAATGAGCAGTTCTTC. Residues: CAWSTGLEPNEQFF.